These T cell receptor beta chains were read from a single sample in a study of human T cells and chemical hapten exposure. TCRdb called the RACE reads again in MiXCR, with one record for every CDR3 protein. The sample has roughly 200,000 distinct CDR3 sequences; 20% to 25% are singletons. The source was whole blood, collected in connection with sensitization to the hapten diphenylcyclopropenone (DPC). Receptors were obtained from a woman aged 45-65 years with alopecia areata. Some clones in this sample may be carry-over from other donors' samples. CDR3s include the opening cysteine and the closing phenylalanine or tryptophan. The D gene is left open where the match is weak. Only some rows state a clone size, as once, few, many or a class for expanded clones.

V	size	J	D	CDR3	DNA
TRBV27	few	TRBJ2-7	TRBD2	CASSPRHPGLATESYEQYF	TGTGCCAGCAGTCCTCGTCACCCGGGACTAGCGACCGAATCCTACGAGCAGTACTTC
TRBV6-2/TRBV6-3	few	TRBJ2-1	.	CASSYFDPGYNEQFF	TGTGCCAGCAGTTACTTCGACCCTGGGTACAATGAGCAGTTCTTC
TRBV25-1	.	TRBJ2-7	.	CASSEWDRYEQYF	TGTGCCAGCAGTGAATGGGACCGCTACGAGCAGTACTTC
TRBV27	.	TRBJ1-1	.	CASSHRGVGRNTEAFF	TGTGCCAGCAGTCACCGCGGGGTAGGCAGAAACACTGAAGCTTTCTTT
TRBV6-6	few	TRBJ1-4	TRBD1	CASSPPGTVGEKLFF	TGTGCCAGCAGTCCCCCCGGGACAGTCGGGGAAAAACTGTTTTTT
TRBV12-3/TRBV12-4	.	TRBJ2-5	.	CASSLGTETQYF	TGTGCCAGCAGTTTGGGTACAGAGACCCAGTACTTC
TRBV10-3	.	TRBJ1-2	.	CAISGIGYGYTF	TGTGCCATCAGTGGAATCGGTTATGGCTACACCTTC
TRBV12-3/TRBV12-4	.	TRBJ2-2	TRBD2	CASKRLAANTGELFF	TGTGCCAGCAAACGACTAGCGGCTAACACCGGGGAGCTGTTTTTT
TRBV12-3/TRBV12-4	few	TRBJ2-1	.	CASSSDLGNEQFF	TGTGCCAGCAGTTCTGACCTTGGCAATGAGCAGTTCTTC
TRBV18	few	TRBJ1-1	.	CASSFQQEGIGNTEAFF	TGTGCCAGCTCTTTCCAGCAGGAGGGGATCGGAAACACTGAAGCTTTCTTT
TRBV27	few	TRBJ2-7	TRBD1	CASTLWGTGGSGGEQYF	TGTGCCAGCACCCTTTGGGGGACAGGGGGCTCAGGGGGCGAGCAGTACTTC
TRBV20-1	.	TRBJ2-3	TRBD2	CSALGLGADTQYF	TGCAGTGCACTGGGACTAGGAGCAGATACGCAGTATTTT
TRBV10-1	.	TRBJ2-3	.	CASSHPAGHVDTQYF	TGCGCCAGCAGTCATCCGGCGGGGCATGTGGATACGCAGTATTTT
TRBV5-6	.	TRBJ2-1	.	CASSLLGAEQFF	TGTGCCAGCAGCTTGTTGGGGGCAGAGCAGTTCTTC
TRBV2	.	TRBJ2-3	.	CASSEALRAYF	TGTGCCAGCAGTGAAGCGCTTAGAGCGTATTTT
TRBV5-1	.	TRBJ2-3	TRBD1	CASSLATGRRDTQYF	TGCGCCAGCAGCTTGGCGACAGGGAGAAGAGATACGCAGTATTTT
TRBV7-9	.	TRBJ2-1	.	CASSVQGEPRNEQFF	TGTGCCAGCAGCGTGCAAGGGGAGCCGCGAAATGAGCAGTTCTTC
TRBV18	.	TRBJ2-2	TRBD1	CASSGTANTGELFF	TGTGCCAGCTCAGGGACAGCGAACACCGGGGAGCTGTTTTTT
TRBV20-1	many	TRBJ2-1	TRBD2	CSARTSGTYNEQFF	TGCAGTGCTAGAACTAGCGGAACCTACAATGAGCAGTTCTTC
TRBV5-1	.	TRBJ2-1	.	CASSGLQGNNEQFF	TGCGCCAGCAGCGGATTACAGGGAAACAATGAGCAGTTCTTC
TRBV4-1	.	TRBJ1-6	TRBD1	CASSQVPQGAQNNSPLHF	TGCGCCAGCAGCCAGGTTCCACAGGGGGCCCAAAATAATTCACCCCTCCACTTT
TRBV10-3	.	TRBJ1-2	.	CAISESVGGYTF	TGTGCCATCAGTGAGTCCGTTGGCGGCTACACCTTC
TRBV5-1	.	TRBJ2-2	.	CASSNGPASNRELFF	TGCGCCAGCAGCAACGGACCGGCCTCAAACAGGGAGCTGTTTTTT